Below are 14 T cell receptor beta chains sequenced from a single sample in a study of T cells in Graves' hyperthyroidism and ophthalmopathy. It was RNA transcripts that yielded the amplified TCR beta CDR3 regions. The HTBI primer set was used in a first-round RT-PCR of the TCR CDR3. TCRdb re-called the multiplex PCR reads with MiXCR, one entry per CDR3 protein. The data show approximately 600,000 distinct CDR3 sequences, roughly 14% seen once. The sample taken for sequencing was blood. The receptors shown here come from a woman in her 30s with Graves' hyperthyroidism that later progressed to Graves' ophthalmopathy.

The J gene is TRBJ1-3, the V gene TRBV20-1, with D tentatively TRBD1 (6 bases). With 2 bases removed from V and 0 bases from J, the gap between germline ends came to 20 bases. Germline-derived CDR1 and CDR2 are DFQATT and SNEGSKA (reference sequence). The CDR3 is made up of 18 amino acids. CDR3 in amino acids: CSARSLRQVEISGNTIYF. For the CDR3, the DNA is TGCAGTGCTAGATCCCTCCGACAGGTGGAAATCTCTGGAAACACCATATATTTT.

V gene TRBV19 combines with J gene TRBJ1-3; tentatively, D is TRBD1 (6 bases). CDR1 is LNHDA and CDR2 is SQIVND in the germline V gene (reference sequence). CDR3 length: 15 amino acids. With 0 bases removed from V and 0 bases from J, the gap between germline ends came to 6 bases. This CDR3 reads CASSIEDSSGNTIYF. The DNA of the CDR3 is TGTGCCAGTAGTATAGAGGACAGCTCTGGAAACACCATATATTTT.

This clonotype was counted at least ten times. Here the CDR3 DNA reads TGTGCCAGCAGTCCGCTGAAGGGGGACGAGCAGTACTTC. Translated, it gives CASSPLKGDEQYF. This chain joins TRBV12-3 or TRBV12-4 and TRBJ2-7, with D tentatively TRBD1 (6 bases). The CDR3 runs 13 residues. Trimming pared 5 bases from V and 5 bases from J, leaving 13 bases between.

There are many counts of this clonotype. The rearrangement uses TRBV27 and TRBJ2-7; a possible D gene is TRBD2 (5 bases). Germline V CDR1 and CDR2: MNHEY, SMNVEV (reference sequence). The V end lost 3 bases, the J end lost 1 base, and 13 bases lay between the germline ends. There are 15 residues in the CDR3. CDR3 coding DNA: TGTGCCAGCAGTTTCTCCCTAGCCGCTTCCTACGAGCAGTACTTC. Translating gives CASSFSLAASYEQYF.

V is TRBV30 and J is TRBJ1-4; D perhaps matches TRBD1 (5 bases). Germline CDR1 and CDR2: GTSNPN and SVGIG (reference sequence). V was pared by 3 bases and J by 8 bases, with 16 bases between. The CDR3 covers 14 residues. CDR3 in amino acids: CAWRGEDWREKLFF. The CDR3 DNA follows: TGTGCCTGGAGGGGGGAGGATTGGCGGGAAAAACTGTTTTTT.

This clonotype was seen repeatedly, ten times or more. This chain links TRBV3-1 with TRBJ2-5; no reliable D call. The germline V and J ends were trimmed by 4 bases and 3 bases, with 9 bases remaining between them. The CDR3 length is 13 residues. Germline V lookup: CDR1 LGHDT, CDR2 YNNKEL (reference sequence). The CDR3 here is CASSRLGEETQYF. Written as DNA, the CDR3 is TGTGCCAGCAGCCGCCTAGGAGAAGAGACCCAGTACTTC.

This clonotype was seen at least ten times. The chain carries TRBV6-1 and TRBJ2-1; 13 bases are shared with TRBD2. Germline CDR1 is MNHNS and CDR2 is SASEGT. The CDR3 is 15 residues long. The V and J ends lost 8 bases and 3 bases, in that order; junction bases with no gene match: 4. CDR3 in amino acids: CASRTSGRVYNEQFF. For the CDR3, the DNA is TGTGCCAGCCGGACTAGCGGGAGAGTCTACAATGAGCAGTTCTTC.

A few counts support this clonotype. The rearrangement joins TRBV12-3 or TRBV12-4 to TRBJ2-1, with TRBD2 matching over 7 bases. Trimming at V came to 5 bases and at J to 13 bases, leaving 8 bases not matched to a gene. CDR3 size: 12 residues. CDR3 sequence: CASSLSAGKQFF. In DNA, the CDR3 is TGTGCCAGCAGTCTGTCAGCGGGGAAACAGTTCTTC.

This clonotype was seen repeatedly, ten times or more. The chain couples TRBV6-1 to TRBJ2-1; D unresolved. CDR1 is MNHNS, CDR2 SASEGT, per germline. The germline V and J ends were trimmed by 3 bases and 4 bases, with 10 bases remaining between them. The CDR3 is 14 amino acids. CDR3 sequence: CASSDFSSYNEQFF. DNA of the CDR3: TGTGCCAGCAGTGATTTCTCTAGTTACAATGAGCAGTTCTTC.

Only a few counts were recorded for this clonotype. The chain joins TRBV7-8 to TRBJ2-5; D possibly corresponds to TRBD2 (5 bases). The CDR3 extends over 16 amino acids. Germline CDR1 SGHVS, CDR2 FQNEAQ. V lost 2 bases and J 0 bases, leaving 13 bases between the germline ends. The CDR3 spells CASSLYSGVDQETQYF. The CDR3 DNA sequence: TGTGCCAGCAGCTTATATTCCGGGGTGGACCAAGAGACCCAGTACTTC.

This clonotype has just a few counts. The V and J genes are TRBV3-1 and TRBJ2-2; 13 nucleotides align to TRBD2. The CDR3 has 17 amino acids. The germline gives CDR1 LGHDT, CDR2 YNNKEL (reference sequence). Unmatched junction bases numbered 6, after V lost 4 bases and J lost 4 bases. Written as DNA, the CDR3 is TGTGCCAGCAGCCGGACTAGCGGGAGATCGGTCACCGGGGAGCTGTTTTTT. It yields the protein CASSRTSGRSVTGELFF.

This clonotype was seen at least ten times. This chain connects TRBV11-3 to TRBJ2-7; D not certain. Germline V CDR1 and CDR2: SGHNT, YENEEA. This CDR3 is built from 14 residues. V lost 0 bases to trimming and J lost 5 bases, with 11 bases between them. CDR3 amino acids: CASSLDLPWDEQYF. CDR3 DNA: TGTGCCAGCAGCTTAGATTTACCCTGGGACGAGCAGTACTTC. The full variable domain, with the rest looked up from reference TRBV11-3 and TRBJ2-7, is EAGVVQSPRYKIIEKKQPVAFWCNPISGHNTLYWYLQNLGQGPELLIRYENEEAVDDSQLPKDRFSAERLKGVDSTLKIQPAELGDSAVYLCASSLDLPWDEQYFGPGTRLTVT.

This clonotype was found many times. The chain links TRBV20-1 to TRBJ2-5; tentatively, D is TRBD2 (5 bases). V shed 6 bases and J shed 4 bases, with 15 bases lying between them. CDR1 and CDR2 from the germline V gene are DFQATT and SNEGSKA (reference sequence). This CDR3 has 13 residues. The CDR3 protein is CSASVTGRETQYF. The CDR3 nucleotides read TGCAGTGCGAGCGTTACGGGAAGAGAGACCCAGTACTTC.

The CDR3 reads CASSQGVNQETQYF. CDR3 DNA: TGTGCCAGCAGCCAAGGGGTTAACCAAGAGACCCAGTACTTC. V usage is TRBV13 and J usage is TRBJ2-5; D is perhaps TRBD1 (5 bases). V lost 5 bases, J lost 0 bases, and 10 bases lay in between. The length of the CDR3 is 14 residues. Germline V gives CDR1 PRHDT, CDR2 FYEKMQ (reference sequence).